The T cell receptor beta chain under discussion was sequenced for a study of T cell responses to AZD1222 COVID-19 vaccine. Regarding the study as a whole: Spike-specific TCR breadth and depth both grew after two AZD1222 doses.

Profiling relied on immunoSEQ multiplex PCR, and the TCRdb table lists in-frame clones only, not all of them. The sample gives 150,000 to 200,000 clones, 92% of which show up once; roughly 4.3% is in the top ten. CDR3 length: 15 residues. Trimming shortened V by 3 bases and J by 0 bases, and 10 bases separated the two germline ends. The germline V gene encodes CDR1 SGHTA and CDR2 FQGNSA. With regard to this clone: As yet, its antigen is unknown.

The chain carries TRBV7-2 and TRBJ2-3; weak D call: TRBD1 (5 bases). The sample was peripheral blood, taken on day 0 of MenACWY control vaccination. The sequence came from an adult in good health. CDR3 bases: TGTGCCAGCAGCTTCCAGGGAATAAGCACAGATACGCAGTATTTT. The encoded protein is CASSFQGISTDTQYF.